The present entry profiles one T cell receptor (beta chain) with its context. What it recognizes is unknown. The same CDR3 also results from other DNA sequences found in this sample. The source of the sample is a study of T cell responses to AZD1222 COVID-19 vaccine. The study's findings and limits: Spike-spanning, vaccine-associated CD4 TCRs were dominant at 160-218 and 743-854. Elevations in Spike-specific TCR breadth and depth followed administration of two AZD1222 doses. The donor cohort was predominantly white British with a female majority, and clonal diversity may have been underestimated. Close to half of all spike-specific TCRs reportedly target regions of the variants that are unmutated.

The CDR3 is 13 amino acids. Germline CDR1 reads SGHVS; CDR2 reads FQNEAQ. Trimming removed 1 base from V and 2 bases from J, with 5 bases in between. Produced via immunoSEQ multiplex PCR; TCRdb's table is partial and in-frame only. The sample consists of approximately 180,000 clones, around nine tenths of them appearing once. The source material was peripheral blood, sampled 28 days after the second dose of the MenACWY control vaccine. The J gene is TRBJ1-2, the V gene TRBV7-8, with unresolved D. This receptor was identified in an adult who received the MenACWY meningococcal vaccine as a control. CDR3 nucleotides: TGTGCCAGCAGCTTAGAGGCGAACTATGGCTACACCTTC. As protein: CASSLEANYGYTF.